Listed below are T cell receptor beta chains from one sample, sequenced in a study of T cell repertoires in cytomegalovirus infection. TCRdb reprocessed the reads via MiXCR and lists one record per CDR3 protein. The table shows under 500,000 distinct CDR3 sequences, with about 44% occurring only once. For these receptors, no antigen is known. Sequenced material: cultured PBMCs, taken from culture after CMV antigen stimulation. The receptors shown here come from a human donor in good health (CMV status not recorded). Some clones in this sample may be carry-over from other donors' samples. The CDR3 runs from the conserved cysteine through the conserved F or W.

V | length | CDR3
TRBV7-9 | 15 | CASSPRVARNTEAFF
TRBV7-6 | 15 | CASRRIEGTNEKLFF
TRBV7-2 | 12 | CASWRGTDTQYF
TRBV11-2 | 15 | CASSLRRARRQPQHF
TRBV7-8 | 14 | CASSTGTGSETQYF
TRBV7-9 | 16 | CASSWGSRGSTDTQYF
TRBV18 | 15 | CASSLRFDNTDTQYF
TRBV28 | 16 | CASSFSGGPYNSPLHF
TRBV7-9 | 15 | CASSLADSGSYEQYF
TRBV11-3 | 14 | CASSDTGRNTEAFF
TRBV11-2 | 17 | CASSLRGTPSSYNEQFF
TRBV12-5 | 14 | CASGSLDRPDTQYF
TRBV20-1 | 15 | CSARNSGDSYNEQFF
TRBV20-1 | 16 | CSSAGLAGGLDNEQFF
TRBV7-2 | 17 | CASSREGTAANTGELFF
TRBV7-2 | 14 | CASSLGGLYNEQFF
TRBV7-6 | 14 | CASSSSQVGTEAFF
TRBV5-4 | 13 | CASSGSPAFEQYF
TRBV27 | 16 | CASSLGGTGGIYGYTF
TRBV6-8 | 15 | CASSSPVRGTGELFF